This T cell receptor beta chain is drawn from a study of response to subunit inactivated influenza vaccine. TCRdb passed the RT-PCR reads through MiXCR, listing each CDR3 protein once. The sample contains some 300,000 distinct CDR3 sequences, over 20% of which appear only once. This clonotype was seen a handful of times. This CDR3 is 11 amino acids long. Trimming pared 6 bases from V and 5 bases from J, leaving 11 bases between. The V gene's germline CDR1 is DFQATT and CDR2 SNEGSKA (reference sequence). This clonotype was sampled from a man between 50 and 75 years old who received an inactivated influenza vaccine. The chain carries TRBV20-1 and TRBJ2-7; weak D call: TRBD1 (6 bases). The material was PBMCs from blood, obtained about 20 months after vaccination. The CDR3 nucleotides read TGCAGTGCAAAACAGGGAAACGAGCAGTACTTC. Translated: CSAKQGNEQYF.